This TCR beta chain appears in the sequencing data of a study of beta chain features in type 1 diabetes. General study results and limits: Among all four CD4+ subsets, Type 1 diabetes patients had TCRB CDR3s that were moderately but significantly shorter.

The authors reverse transcribed all of the isolated RNA, so sequencing captured expressed TCRB transcripts. Assay: immunoSEQ multiplex PCR; the TCRdb copy retains only in-frame clones and omits some. The sample lists more than 550,000 clones, roughly an eighth occurring once. This clone was detected only a few times. Its antigen is unidentified. Trimming cost V 0 bases and J 3 bases, with 8 bases left between them. In germline, CDR1 is LGHNA, CDR2 YNFKEQ. The CDR3 runs to 15 residues. The chain links TRBV4-2 to TRBJ2-2; D is possibly TRBD2 (5 bases). The clonotype originates from a man aged 18 to 29 with type 1 diabetes. Sequenced: naive CD4+ T cells from blood. The CDR3 DNA follows: TGTGCCAGCAGCCAAGATTGGGAGTACACCGGGGAGCTGTTTTTT. This sequence encodes CASSQDWEYTGELFF.